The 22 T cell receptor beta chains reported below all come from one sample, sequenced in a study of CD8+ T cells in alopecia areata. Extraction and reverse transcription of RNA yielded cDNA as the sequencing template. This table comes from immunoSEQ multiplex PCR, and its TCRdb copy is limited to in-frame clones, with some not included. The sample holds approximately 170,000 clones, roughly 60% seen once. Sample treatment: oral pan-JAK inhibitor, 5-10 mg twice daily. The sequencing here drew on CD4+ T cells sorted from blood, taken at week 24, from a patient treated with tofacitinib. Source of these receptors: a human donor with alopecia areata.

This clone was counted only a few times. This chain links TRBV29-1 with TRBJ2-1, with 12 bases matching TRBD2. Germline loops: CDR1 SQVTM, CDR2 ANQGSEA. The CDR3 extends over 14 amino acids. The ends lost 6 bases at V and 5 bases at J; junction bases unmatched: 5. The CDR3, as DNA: TGCAGCGTAGTGCTAGCGGGGGGGCACAATGAGCAGTTCTTC. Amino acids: CSVVLAGGHNEQFF.

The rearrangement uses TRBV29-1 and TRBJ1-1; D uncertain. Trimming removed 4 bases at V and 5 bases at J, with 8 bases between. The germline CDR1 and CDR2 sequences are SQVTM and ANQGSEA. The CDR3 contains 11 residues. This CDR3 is CSVVGMTEAFF. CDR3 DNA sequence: TGCAGCGTTGTAGGGATGACTGAAGCTTTCTTT.

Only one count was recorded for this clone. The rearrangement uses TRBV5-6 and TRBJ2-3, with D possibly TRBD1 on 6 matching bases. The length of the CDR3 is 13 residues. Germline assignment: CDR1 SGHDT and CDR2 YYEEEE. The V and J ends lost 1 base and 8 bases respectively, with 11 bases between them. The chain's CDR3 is CASSLTGMLTQYF. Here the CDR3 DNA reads TGTGCCAGCAGCTTGACAGGGATGCTTACGCAGTATTTT.

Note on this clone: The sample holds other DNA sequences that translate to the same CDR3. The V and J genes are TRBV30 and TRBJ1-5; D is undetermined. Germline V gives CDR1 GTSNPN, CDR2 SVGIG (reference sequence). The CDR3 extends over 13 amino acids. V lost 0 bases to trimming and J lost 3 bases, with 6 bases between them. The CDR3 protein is CAWSVQTNQPQHF. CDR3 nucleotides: TGTGCCTGGAGTGTACAGACCAATCAGCCCCAGCATTTT.

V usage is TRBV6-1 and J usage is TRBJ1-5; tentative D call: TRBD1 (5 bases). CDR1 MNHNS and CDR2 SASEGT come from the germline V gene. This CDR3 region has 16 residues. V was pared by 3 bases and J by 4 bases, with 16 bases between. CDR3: CASSDPGTPLNQPQHF. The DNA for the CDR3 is TGTGCCAGCAGTGACCCTGGGACCCCACTGAATCAGCCCCAGCATTTT.

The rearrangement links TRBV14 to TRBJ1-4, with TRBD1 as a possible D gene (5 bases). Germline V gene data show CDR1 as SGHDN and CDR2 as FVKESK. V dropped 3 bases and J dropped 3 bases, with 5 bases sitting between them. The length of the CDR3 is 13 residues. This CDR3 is CASSQGPNEKLFF. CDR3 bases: TGTGCCAGCAGCCAGGGGCCTAATGAAAAACTGTTTTTT.

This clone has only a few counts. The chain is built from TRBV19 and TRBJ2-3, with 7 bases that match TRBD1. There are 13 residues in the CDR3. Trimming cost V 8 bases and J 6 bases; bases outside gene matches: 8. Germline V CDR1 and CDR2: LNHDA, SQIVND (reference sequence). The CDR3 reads CASADRVYDTQYF. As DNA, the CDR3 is TGTGCCAGTGCTGACAGGGTTTATGATACGCAGTATTTT.

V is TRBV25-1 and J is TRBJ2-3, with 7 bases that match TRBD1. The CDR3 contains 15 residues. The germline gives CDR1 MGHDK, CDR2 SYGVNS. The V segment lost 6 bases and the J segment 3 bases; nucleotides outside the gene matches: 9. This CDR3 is CASSSGQVRTDTQYF. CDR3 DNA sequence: TGTGCCAGCAGCTCCGGACAGGTGCGGACAGATACGCAGTATTTT.

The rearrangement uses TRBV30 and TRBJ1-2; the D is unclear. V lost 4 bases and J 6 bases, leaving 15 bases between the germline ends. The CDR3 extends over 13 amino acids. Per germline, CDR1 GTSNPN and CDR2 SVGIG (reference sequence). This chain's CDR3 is CAWTIGDVNGYTF. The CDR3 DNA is TGTGCCTGGACCATCGGGGATGTGAATGGCTACACCTTC.

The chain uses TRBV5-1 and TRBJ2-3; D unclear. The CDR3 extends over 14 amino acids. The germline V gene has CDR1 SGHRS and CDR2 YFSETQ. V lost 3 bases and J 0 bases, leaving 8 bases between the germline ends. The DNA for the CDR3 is TGCGCCAGCAGCTGGGATACTAGCACAGATACGCAGTATTTT. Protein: CASSWDTSTDTQYF. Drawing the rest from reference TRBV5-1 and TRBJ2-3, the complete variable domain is KAGVTQTPRYLIKTRGQQVTLSCSPISGHRSVSWYQQTPGQGLQFLFEYFSETQRNKGNFPGRFSGRQFSNSRSEMNVSTLELGDSALYLCASSWDTSTDTQYFGPGTRLTVL.

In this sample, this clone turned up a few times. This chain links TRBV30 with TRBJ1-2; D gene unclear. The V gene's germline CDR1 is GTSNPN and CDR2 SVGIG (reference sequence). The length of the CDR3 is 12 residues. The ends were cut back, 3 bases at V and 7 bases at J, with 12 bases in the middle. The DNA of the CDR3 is TGTGCCTGGAGCGGCCTGATGCGTGGCTACACCTTC. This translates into CAWSGLMRGYTF.

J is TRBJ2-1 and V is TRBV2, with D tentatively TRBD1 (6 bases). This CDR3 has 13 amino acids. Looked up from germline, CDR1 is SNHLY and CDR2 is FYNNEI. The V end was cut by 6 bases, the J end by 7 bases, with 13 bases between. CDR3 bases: TGTGCCAGCAGAGGGGGTGTCGCAAATGAGCAGTTCTTC. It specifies CASRGGVANEQFF.

The CDR3 region is CASSFVGYEQYF. In DNA form, the CDR3 reads TGCGCCAGCAGCTTTGTAGGCTACGAGCAGTACTTC. The chain has TRBV5-1 and TRBJ2-7; D ambiguous. CDR1 and CDR2 (germline): SGHRS, YFSETQ. The V end lost 2 bases, the J end lost 3 bases, and 6 bases lay between the germline ends. CDR3 size: 12 residues.

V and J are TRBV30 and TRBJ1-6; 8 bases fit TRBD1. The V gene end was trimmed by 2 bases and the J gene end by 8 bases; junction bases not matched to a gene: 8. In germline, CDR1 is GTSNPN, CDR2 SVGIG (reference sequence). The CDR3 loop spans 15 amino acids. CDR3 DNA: TGTGCCTGGAGTAGTGACAGGGGCTACCATTCACCCCTCCACTTT. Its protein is CAWSSDRGYHSPLHF.

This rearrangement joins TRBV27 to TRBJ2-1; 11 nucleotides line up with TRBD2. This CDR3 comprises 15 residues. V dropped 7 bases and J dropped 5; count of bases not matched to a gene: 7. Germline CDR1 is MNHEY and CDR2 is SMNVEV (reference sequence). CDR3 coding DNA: TGTGCCAGCACCATACTAGCGGGGGCCCACAATGAGCAGTTCTTC. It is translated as CASTILAGAHNEQFF.

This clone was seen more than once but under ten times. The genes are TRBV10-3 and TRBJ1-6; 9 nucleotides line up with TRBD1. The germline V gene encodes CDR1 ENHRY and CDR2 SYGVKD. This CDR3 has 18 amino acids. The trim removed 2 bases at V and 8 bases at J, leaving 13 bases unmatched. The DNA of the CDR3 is TGTGCCATCAGTGAGAGCGGGACAGGGAGAACTCGTCATTCACCCCTCCACTTT. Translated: CAISESGTGRTRHSPLHF.

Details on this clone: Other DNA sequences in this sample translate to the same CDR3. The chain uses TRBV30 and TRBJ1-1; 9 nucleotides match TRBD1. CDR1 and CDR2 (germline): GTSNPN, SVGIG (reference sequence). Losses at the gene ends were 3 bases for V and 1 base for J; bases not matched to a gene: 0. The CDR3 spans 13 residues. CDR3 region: CAWRGQGNTEAFF. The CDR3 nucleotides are TGTGCCTGGAGGGGACAGGGGAACACTGAAGCTTTCTTT.

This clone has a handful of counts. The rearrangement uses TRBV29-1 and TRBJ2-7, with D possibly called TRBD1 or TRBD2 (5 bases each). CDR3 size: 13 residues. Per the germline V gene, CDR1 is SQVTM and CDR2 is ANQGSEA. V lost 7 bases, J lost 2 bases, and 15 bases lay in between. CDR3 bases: TGCAGCGCGGGGCATGGGTCAGCCTACGAGCAGTACTTC. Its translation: CSAGHGSAYEQYF.

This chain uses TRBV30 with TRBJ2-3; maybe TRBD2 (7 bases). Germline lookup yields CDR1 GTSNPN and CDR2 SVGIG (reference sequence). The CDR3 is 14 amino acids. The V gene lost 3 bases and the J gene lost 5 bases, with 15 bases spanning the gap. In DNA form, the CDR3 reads TGTGCCTGGAGGGTAGGGAGGGGGATAGATACGCAGTATTTT. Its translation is CAWRVGRGIDTQYF.

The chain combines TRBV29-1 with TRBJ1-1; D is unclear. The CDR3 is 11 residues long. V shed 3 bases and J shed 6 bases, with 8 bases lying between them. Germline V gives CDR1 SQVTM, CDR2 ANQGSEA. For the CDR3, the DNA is TGCAGCGTTGAGGGTCCGGCTGAAGCTTTCTTT. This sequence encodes CSVEGPAEAFF.

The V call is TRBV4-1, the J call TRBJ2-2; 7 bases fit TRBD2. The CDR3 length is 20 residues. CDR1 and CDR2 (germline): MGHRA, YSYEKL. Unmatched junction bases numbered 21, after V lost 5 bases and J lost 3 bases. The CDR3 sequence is CASSFKGPGGSTSYTGELFF. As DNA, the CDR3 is TGCGCCAGCAGCTTTAAGGGGCCCGGGGGGTCTACCTCGTACACCGGGGAGCTGTTTTTT.

The CDR3 sequence: CSAIPDTEAFF. CDR3 nucleotide sequence: TGCAGTGCTATCCCGGACACTGAAGCTTTCTTT. The chain couples TRBV20-1 to TRBJ1-1; D gene ambiguous. CDR3 length: 11 amino acids. V gave up 4 bases and J gave up 3 bases, with 6 bases separating them. The germline gives CDR1 DFQATT, CDR2 SNEGSKA (reference sequence).